This TCR beta chain was obtained from a study of control samples from healthy donors and cancer patients. The CDR3 is made up of 18 amino acids. Germline CDR1 SGHRS, CDR2 YFSETQ. Trimming took 4 bases from V and 11 from J, leaving 33 bases between them. Only in-frame clones appear in the TCRdb table, and some are missing; sequencing was by immunoSEQ multiplex PCR. Counted here are under 450,000 clones, 80% to 95% occurring once; the ten biggest clones make up approximately 6.3%. The receptor was derived from a man aged 35 to 55 with head and neck cancer. The chain couples TRBV5-1 to TRBJ1-2; D remains unclear. Sequencing was carried out using PBMCs. CDR3 in amino acids: CASSLPPDGISQTMGYTF. Here the CDR3 DNA reads TGCGCCAGCAGCCTACCCCCGGACGGGATCTCGCAAACTATGGGGTACACCTTC.